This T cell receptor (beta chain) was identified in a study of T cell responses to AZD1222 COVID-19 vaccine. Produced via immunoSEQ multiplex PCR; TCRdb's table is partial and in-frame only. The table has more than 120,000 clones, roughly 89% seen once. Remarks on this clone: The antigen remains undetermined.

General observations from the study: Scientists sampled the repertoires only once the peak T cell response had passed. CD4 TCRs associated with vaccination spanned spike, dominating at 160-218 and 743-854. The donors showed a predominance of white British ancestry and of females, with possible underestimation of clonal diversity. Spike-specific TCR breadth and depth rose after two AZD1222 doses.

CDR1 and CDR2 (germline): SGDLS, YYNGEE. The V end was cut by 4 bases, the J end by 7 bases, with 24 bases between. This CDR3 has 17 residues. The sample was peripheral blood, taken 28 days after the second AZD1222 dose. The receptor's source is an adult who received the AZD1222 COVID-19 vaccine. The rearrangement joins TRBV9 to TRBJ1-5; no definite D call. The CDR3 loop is CASSQDREPTEYQPQHF. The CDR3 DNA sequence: TGTGCCAGCAGCCAGGACCGAGAACCGACCGAATACCAGCCCCAGCATTTT.